Each of the 5 T cell receptor beta chains below was sequenced from the same sample in a study of blood T cell repertoires in COVID-19. Method: immunoSEQ multiplex PCR; TCRdb's copy keeps in-frame clones and lacks some. The sample comprises fewer than 300,000 clones, more than 75% of which are singletons, and over 2% rests with the top ten. Material for sequencing was peripheral blood. The receptors were gathered from a woman aged 50 to 60 with acute or convalescent COVID-19.

V usage is TRBV10-3 and J usage is TRBJ2-7; 10 positions agree with TRBD2. The CDR3 contains 15 residues. CDR1 ENHRY and CDR2 SYGVKD come from the germline V gene. V gave up 7 bases and J gave up 4 bases; unmatched junction bases: 10. This CDR3 is CAITSGLAETYEQYF. CDR3 coding DNA: TGTGCCATCACATCCGGACTAGCGGAGACATACGAGCAGTACTTC.

The V and J genes are TRBV7-9 and TRBJ2-5; 9 bases map to TRBD1. V lost 5 bases, J lost 6 bases, and 10 bases stayed unmatched. This CDR3 is 15 amino acids long. Germline-derived CDR1 and CDR2 are SEHNR and FQNEAQ (reference sequence). The CDR3 reads CASSHRDRDFQTQYF. CDR3 sequence (DNA): TGTGCCAGCAGCCACCGGGACAGGGACTTTCAGACCCAGTACTTC.

This clone was counted only a few times. CDR3 residues: CASSGRGQGYNEQFF. In DNA, the CDR3 is TGTGCCAGCAGCGGTCGAGGACAGGGATACAATGAGCAGTTCTTC. The V and J genes are TRBV9 and TRBJ2-1, with 8 bases aligning to TRBD1. V dropped 3 bases and J dropped 4; count of bases not matched to a gene: 6. CDR3 length: 15 amino acids. From germline, CDR1 is SGDLS and CDR2 YYNGEE.

This clone has only one observation. This chain links TRBV6-5 with TRBJ2-7; D might be TRBD1 (6 bases). CDR1 and CDR2 (germline): MNHEY, SVGAGI. The CDR3 is 15 amino acids. V lost 5 bases and J lost 2, with 16 bases in between. CDR3 sequence reads: CASSTRTARTYEQYF. CDR3 nucleotides: TGTGCCAGCAGTACTCGGACAGCCCGAACCTACGAGCAGTACTTC.

The rearrangement joins TRBV6-5 to TRBJ2-7, with D tentatively TRBD1 (6 bases). The CDR3 spans 14 residues. V gave up 7 bases and J gave up 0 bases, with 13 bases separating them. Germline loops: CDR1 MNHEY, CDR2 SVGAGI. CDR3: CASKRTGSSYEQYF. For the CDR3, the DNA is TGTGCCAGCAAGCGAACAGGGAGCTCCTACGAGCAGTACTTC.